The rows below give T cell receptor beta chains drawn from one sample of a study of shared clonotypes between healthy human individuals. Profiling relied on immunoSEQ multiplex PCR, and the TCRdb table lists in-frame clones only, not all of them. There are 450,000 or so clones in the sample; roughly 80% occur only once, and 12% lies in the top ten. Sample: PBMCs. These receptor sequences come from a woman in her thirties or forties in good health. Some clones in this sample may be carry-over from other donors' samples. CDR3s include the opening cysteine and the closing phenylalanine or tryptophan. Each record gives: J gene, D gene, clone size, V gene, CDR3 protein, CDR3 DNA. The D gene is left open where the match is weak. Not all rows give a size; the values are once, few, many and, for expanded clones, a class.

J gene: TRBJ1-2; D gene: -; clone size: once; V gene: TRBV4-2; CDR3 protein: CASSQPGPPPRYGYTF; CDR3 DNA: TGTGCCAGCAGCCAACCCGGGCCTCCTCCCCGCTATGGCTACACCTTC
J gene: TRBJ2-7; D gene: TRBD1; clone size: -; V gene: TRBV28; CDR3 protein: CASSRPGQGRGNEQYF; CDR3 DNA: TGTGCCAGCAGCCGACCGGGACAGGGTAGAGGGAACGAGCAGTACTTC
J gene: TRBJ1-4; D gene: TRBD1; clone size: -; V gene: TRBV6-1; CDR3 protein: CASSLDRAEKLFF; CDR3 DNA: TGTGCCAGCAGCTTGGACAGGGCTGAAAAACTGTTTTTT
J gene: TRBJ2-3; D gene: -; clone size: many; V gene: TRBV5-1; CDR3 protein: CASSSTGPSGTDTQYF; CDR3 DNA: TGCGCCAGCAGCTCAACTGGCCCGTCGGGCACAGATACGCAGTATTTT
J gene: TRBJ2-2; D gene: -; clone size: -; V gene: TRBV28; CDR3 protein: CASVTAGRGTGELFF; CDR3 DNA: TGTGCCAGTGTAACCGCGGGGAGGGGGACCGGGGAGCTGTTTTTT
J gene: TRBJ2-5; D gene: TRBD1; clone size: -; V gene: TRBV19; CDR3 protein: CASSEGTEETQYF; CDR3 DNA: TGTGCCAGTAGTGAGGGGACAGAAGAGACCCAGTACTTC
J gene: TRBJ2-7; D gene: TRBD1; clone size: -; V gene: TRBV7-2; CDR3 protein: CASSPTGGLEQYF; CDR3 DNA: TGTGCCAGCAGCCCCACAGGGGGCCTCGAGCAGTACTTC
J gene: TRBJ2-7; D gene: -; clone size: few; V gene: TRBV6-5; CDR3 protein: CASGTRNEQYF; CDR3 DNA: TGTGCCAGCGGGACAAGGAACGAGCAGTACTTC
J gene: TRBJ1-1; D gene: -; clone size: -; V gene: TRBV29-1; CDR3 protein: CSVGRGGNTEAFF; CDR3 DNA: TGCAGCGTTGGCAGGGGAGGGAACACTGAAGCTTTCTTT
J gene: TRBJ2-1; D gene: -; clone size: -; V gene: TRBV11-2; CDR3 protein: CASSSSGYYYNEQFF; CDR3 DNA: TGTGCCAGCAGCTCTTCAGGGTACTATTACAATGAGCAGTTCTTC